One T cell receptor (beta chain) is described in this entry. The CDR3 is made up of 11 amino acids. In germline, CDR1 is MNHNS, CDR2 SASEGT. Trimming took off 3 bases at V and 9 bases at J, with 5 bases between the two ends. The data were taken from a study of shared T cell receptors in the human thymus. Repertoires were generated with immunoSEQ multiplex PCR, while TCRdb's copy carries only in-frame clones and drops some. In the table there are 700,000 to 750,000 clones, 80% to 90% of which are singletons. Another study also made use of these data, one on human thymus T cells. That work states: The sample donors, healthy Finnish infants, were having corrective surgery for congenital heart defects. From resections taken during corrective heart surgery, the thymus tissue was obtained. Thymic and blood repertoires appeared to carry a bias in their V and J gene usage. Thymic TCR repertoires of unrelated people reportedly overlapped highly.

Sequences were obtained from thymocytes. V and J are TRBV6-1 and TRBJ1-4; D call uncertain. The clonotype was recovered from a girl under three years old with a congenital heart defect. CDR3 sequence reads: CASSDRKKLFF. DNA for the CDR3: TGTGCCAGCAGTGACAGGAAAAAACTGTTTTTT.